The 18 T cell receptor beta chains below come from one sample, sequenced in a study of blood T cell repertoires in COVID-19. Profiled with immunoSEQ multiplex PCR; TCRdb holds only in-frame clones, not every one. The sample holds hundreds of thousands of clones, roughly 89% seen once. Sequencing was performed on PBMCs or T cells enriched from blood (not recorded which). The receptors come from a woman aged 25-40 years who had recovered from COVID-19.

The gene calls are TRBV4-2 and TRBJ2-1, with D possibly matching TRBD2 (6 bases). The CDR3 length is 15 residues. Germline V lookup: CDR1 LGHNA, CDR2 YNFKEQ. The germline V and J ends were trimmed by 0 bases and 0 bases, with 6 bases remaining between them. CDR3 region: CASSQELASYNEQFF. In nucleotides, the CDR3 is TGTGCCAGCAGCCAAGAACTAGCCTCCTACAATGAGCAGTTCTTC.

The rearrangement joins TRBV2 to TRBJ2-2; the D is unclear. The CDR3 has 13 amino acids. The V gene's germline CDR1 is SNHLY and CDR2 FYNNEI. Deletions cut 4 bases from V and 1 base from J, with 4 bases between. CDR3 DNA sequence: TGTGCCAGCAGTGGGCAGAACACCGGGGAGCTGTTTTTT. As protein: CASSGQNTGELFF.

J is TRBJ1-2 and V is TRBV5-1; 7 bases are a match to TRBD1. The germline gives CDR1 SGHRS, CDR2 YFSETQ. CDR3 size: 15 residues. The trim removed 0 bases at V and 4 bases at J, leaving 6 bases unmatched. The CDR3 nucleotides read TGCGCCAGCAGCTTGGAAGGGTACAGGGGCTATGGCTACACCTTC. This codes for CASSLEGYRGYGYTF.

This chain joins TRBV28 and TRBJ1-1; 9 positions match TRBD1. CDR3 length equals 15 residues. Germline lookup yields CDR1 MDHEN and CDR2 SYDVKM. With 5 bases clipped from V and 5 bases from J, the junction kept 9 bases outside the gene matches. CDR3 bases: TGTGCCAGCAGTGAATCGACAGGGGGAGGAACTGAAGCTTTCTTT. Translation: CASSESTGGGTEAFF.

The rearrangement links TRBV19 to TRBJ1-5; D is unresolved. V was clipped by 5 bases and J by 1 base, with 15 bases between them. This CDR3 has 16 residues. The germline V gene encodes CDR1 LNHDA and CDR2 SQIVND (reference sequence). This CDR3 reads CASSPREGLSNQPQHF. CDR3 bases: TGTGCCAGTAGTCCCCGAGAGGGTTTGAGCAATCAGCCCCAGCATTTT.

The rearrangement joins TRBV15 to TRBJ2-2; a possible D gene is TRBD2 (5 bases). CDR1 and CDR2 from the germline V gene are LNHNV and YYDKDF (reference sequence). V lost 6 bases, J lost 9 bases, and 23 bases lay in between. The CDR3 length is 16 residues. The CDR3 nucleotides are TGTGCCACCAGAGGCCCCGGAGGCGGATCCCCGAGGGAGCTGTTTTTT. It yields the protein CATRGPGGGSPRELFF.

The chain links TRBV19 to TRBJ1-1, with 9 nucleotides matching TRBD1. Germline CDR1 is LNHDA and CDR2 is SQIVND (reference sequence). The CDR3 is 13 amino acids. The trim removed 7 bases at V and 5 bases at J, leaving 5 bases unmatched. In DNA, the CDR3 is TGTGCCAGTACCGACAGGGGGGGAACTGAAGCTTTCTTT. Translated: CASTDRGGTEAFF.

The chain uses TRBV20-1 and TRBJ2-3, with 11 bases lining up with TRBD2. The CDR3 totals 14 residues. From germline, CDR1 is DFQATT and CDR2 SNEGSKA (reference sequence). The ends lost 3 bases at V and 4 bases at J; junction bases unmatched: 3. CDR3 sequence: CSASILAGADTQYF. CDR3 coding DNA: TGCAGTGCTAGTATACTAGCGGGAGCAGATACGCAGTATTTT.

The rearrangement uses TRBV5-1 and TRBJ1-1, with TRBD1 matching 7 bases. From germline, CDR1 is SGHRS and CDR2 YFSETQ. The CDR3 is made up of 14 amino acids. V gave up 0 bases and J gave up 8 bases; unmatched junction bases: 7. CDR3 coding DNA: TGCGCCAGCAGCTTGGGGGACAGACGTCCAGAAGCTTTCTTT. Its protein product is CASSLGDRRPEAFF. Full variable domain (remainder filled in from reference TRBV5-1 and TRBJ1-1): KAGVTQTPRYLIKTRGQQVTLSCSPISGHRSVSWYQQTPGQGLQFLFEYFSETQRNKGNFPGRFSGRQFSNSRSEMNVSTLELGDSALYLCASSLGDRRPEAFFGQGTRLTVV.

The rearrangement uses TRBV5-6 and TRBJ2-1; 8 positions agree with TRBD2. J gave up 5 bases and V 3 bases, and 4 bases lay outside the gene matches. Germline V gene lookup returns CDR1 SGHDT and CDR2 YYEEEE. The CDR3 spans 14 residues. The CDR3 DNA is TGTGCCAGCAGCTCGGGACTAGGCCACAATGAGCAGTTCTTC. Translation: CASSSGLGHNEQFF.

This clone was seen once. The CDR3 nucleotides read TGTGCCAGCAGCCGAGCGGGACCGCTTAATGAGCAGTTCTTC. This translates into CASSRAGPLNEQFF. The chain recombines TRBV5-4 with TRBJ2-1; 7 positions agree with TRBD2. Germline V CDR1 and CDR2: SGHNT, YYREEE (reference sequence). The CDR3 has 14 residues. With V trimmed by 4 bases and J by 7 bases, 8 bases remained unmatched.

This clone showed up just once. The rearrangement links TRBV18 to TRBJ1-3; D is perhaps TRBD1 (6 bases). From germline, CDR1 is KGHSH and CDR2 LQKENI. The germline V and J ends were trimmed by 4 bases and 4 bases, with 8 bases remaining between them. This CDR3 is built from 13 residues. For the CDR3, the DNA is TGTGCCAGCTCACAGGGGGACGGAAACACCATATATTTT. Residues: CASSQGDGNTIYF. Full variable domain (rest looked up from reference TRBV18 and TRBJ1-3): NAGVMQNPRHLVRRRGQEARLRCSPMKGHSHVYWYRQLPEEGLKFMVYLQKENIIDESGMPKERFSAEFPKEGPSILRIQQVVRGDSAAYFCASSQGDGNTIYFGEGSWLTVV.

The gene calls are TRBV24-1 and TRBJ1-4; D is perhaps TRBD1 (6 bases). V was pared by 7 bases and J by 3 bases, with 20 bases between. The germline V gene encodes CDR1 KGHDR and CDR2 SFDVKD. This CDR3 is 17 amino acids long. In DNA form, the CDR3 reads TGTGCCACCAGCCTTAAGGACAGCGTCGCGGCTAATGAAAAACTGTTTTTT. Amino acids: CATSLKDSVAANEKLFF.

V and J are TRBV5-4 and TRBJ1-1, with D tentatively TRBD1 (5 bases). The CDR3 spans 15 residues. Germline loops: CDR1 SGHNT, CDR2 YYREEE (reference sequence). V gave up 5 bases and J gave up 0 bases, with 14 bases separating them. The CDR3 protein is CASRGRFPMNTEAFF. The CDR3 DNA sequence: TGTGCCAGCAGGGGGCGGTTCCCCATGAACACTGAAGCTTTCTTT.

The chain combines TRBV6-5 with TRBJ2-1; TRBD1 matches 7 bases. Losses at the gene ends were 2 bases for V and 8 bases for J; bases not matched to a gene: 3. CDR3 size: 13 residues. Germline lookup yields CDR1 MNHEY and CDR2 SVGAGI. CDR3 amino acids: CASSYVTGDEQFF. CDR3 DNA: TGTGCCAGCAGTTACGTCACAGGGGATGAGCAGTTCTTC.

The V gene is TRBV11-2, the J gene TRBJ1-4; 9 bases fit TRBD1. The CDR3 sequence is 17 residues long. The V segment lost 2 bases and the J segment 3 bases; nucleotides outside the gene matches: 7. Per germline, CDR1 SGHAT and CDR2 FQNNGV. In nucleotides, the CDR3 is TGTGCCAGCAGCTTACCTACCAACAGGGGGCCTAATGAAAAACTGTTTTTT. It is translated as CASSLPTNRGPNEKLFF.

This rearrangement joins TRBV9 to TRBJ1-2, with 7 nucleotides matching TRBD1. The germline gives CDR1 SGDLS, CDR2 YYNGEE. This CDR3 is 18 amino acids long. V lost 3 bases and J lost 0; bases outside the gene matches: 14. CDR3 DNA: TGTGCCAGCAGCGCCACCATTAGACAGGGAGCGCCTAACTATGGCTACACCTTC. It yields the protein CASSATIRQGAPNYGYTF.

This chain joins TRBV19 and TRBJ2-1; D may be TRBD2 (6 bases). V was trimmed by 1 base and J by 3 bases, leaving 16 bases between them. CDR1 is LNHDA, CDR2 SQIVND, per germline (reference sequence). There are 17 residues in the CDR3. The CDR3 DNA reads as TGTGCCAGTAGTATAGGGGTACGGGAGAAGATCTACAATGAGCAGTTCTTC. Amino acids: CASSIGVREKIYNEQFF.